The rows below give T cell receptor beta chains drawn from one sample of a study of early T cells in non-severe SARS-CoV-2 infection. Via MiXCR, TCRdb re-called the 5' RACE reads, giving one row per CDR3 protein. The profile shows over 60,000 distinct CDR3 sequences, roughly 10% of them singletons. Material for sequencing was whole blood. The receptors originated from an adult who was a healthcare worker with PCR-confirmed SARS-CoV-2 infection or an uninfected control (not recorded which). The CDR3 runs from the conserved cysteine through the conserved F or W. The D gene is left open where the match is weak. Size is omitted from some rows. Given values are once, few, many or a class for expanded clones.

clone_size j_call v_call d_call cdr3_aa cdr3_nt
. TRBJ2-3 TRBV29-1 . CSAPGPTDTQYF TGCAGCGCACCGGGACCCACAGATACGCAGTATTTT
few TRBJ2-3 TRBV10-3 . CAISPLAATDTQYF TGTGCCATCAGTCCTTTAGCGGCCACAGATACGCAGTATTTT
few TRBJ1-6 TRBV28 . CASRANSPLHF TGTGCCAGCAGAGCCAACTCACCCCTCCACTTT
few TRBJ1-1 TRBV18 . CASSPGSLENTEAFF TGTGCCAGCTCACCAGGGTCCTTAGAGAACACTGAAGCTTTCTTT
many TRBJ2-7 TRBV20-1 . CSARDIEAGGDYEQYF TGCAGTGCTAGAGATATTGAGGCAGGGGGGGACTACGAGCAGTACTTC
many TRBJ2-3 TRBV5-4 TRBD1 CASSISIQGADTQYF TGTGCCAGCAGCATCTCTATTCAGGGGGCAGATACGCAGTATTTT
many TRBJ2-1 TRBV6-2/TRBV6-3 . CASSSKPTRNEQFF TGTGCCAGCAGTTCCAAACCAACTAGGAATGAGCAGTTCTTC
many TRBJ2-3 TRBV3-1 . CASSRQGRTDTQYF TGTGCCAGCAGCCGTCAAGGACGCACAGATACGCAGTATTTT
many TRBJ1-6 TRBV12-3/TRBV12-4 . CASSWGSDSPLHF TGTGCCAGCAGTTGGGGATCCGATTCACCCCTCCACTTT
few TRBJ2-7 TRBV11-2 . CASSLSGTDQYF TGTGCCAGCAGCTTATCAGGGACCGACCAGTACTTC
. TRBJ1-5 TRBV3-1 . CASSQDSSSNQPQHF TGTGCCAGCAGCCAAGACAGCAGTAGCAATCAGCCCCAGCATTTT
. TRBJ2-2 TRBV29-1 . CSASGTGELFF TGCAGCGCCAGCGGCACCGGGGAGCTGTTTTTT
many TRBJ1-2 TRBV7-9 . CASSLVKSGDGYTF TGTGCCAGCAGCTTAGTTAAATCCGGGGATGGCTACACCTTC
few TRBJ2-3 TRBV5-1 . CASSSNPGVPRGAQYF TGCGCCAGCAGCTCCAACCCCGGGGTCCCCCGCGGGGCGCAGTATTTT
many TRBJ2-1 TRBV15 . CATSREGVSYNEQFF TGTGCCACCAGCAGAGAGGGAGTTTCCTACAATGAGCAGTTCTTC
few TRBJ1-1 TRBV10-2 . CASSVFGGAEAFF TGCGCCAGCAGTGTTTTCGGTGGCGCTGAAGCTTTCTTT
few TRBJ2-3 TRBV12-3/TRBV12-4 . CASSPGVDTQYF TGTGCCAGCAGCCCGGGGGTAGATACGCAGTATTTT
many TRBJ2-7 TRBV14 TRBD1 CASSQIQGAADEQYF TGTGCCAGCAGCCAGATCCAGGGGGCGGCCGACGAGCAGTACTTC
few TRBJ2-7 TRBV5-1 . CASSLGSNSYEQYF TGCGCCAGCAGCTTGGGGTCGAACAGTTACGAGCAGTACTTC
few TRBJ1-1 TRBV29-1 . CSAVGLEAFF TGCAGCGCCGTGGGGCTTGAAGCTTTCTTT
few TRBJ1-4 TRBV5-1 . CASSLSGQGGEKLFF TGCGCCAGCAGCTTGTCGGGTCAGGGAGGTGAAAAACTGTTTTTT
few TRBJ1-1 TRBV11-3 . CASSLQGPGTEAFF TGTGCCAGCAGCTTACAGGGCCCGGGAACTGAAGCTTTCTTT
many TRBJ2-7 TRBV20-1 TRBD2 CSARDLATSGTGEQYF TGCAGTGCTAGAGATTTGGCGACTAGCGGGACGGGCGAGCAGTACTTC
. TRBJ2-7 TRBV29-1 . CSVEGYGDRGLQYF TGCAGCGTGGAGGGGTACGGGGATCGGGGTTTACAGTACTTC
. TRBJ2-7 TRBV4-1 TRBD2 CASSWTSGSSYEQYF TGCGCCAGCAGCTGGACTAGCGGGAGCTCCTACGAGCAGTACTTC
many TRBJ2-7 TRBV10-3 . CAISEIHGGTYEQYF TGTGCCATCAGTGAGATCCACGGGGGAACCTACGAGCAGTACTTC
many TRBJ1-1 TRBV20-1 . CSARRVVVTEAFF TGCAGTGCTAGAAGGGTCGTGGTCACTGAAGCTTTCTTT
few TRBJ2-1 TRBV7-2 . CASSLELSSYNEQFF TGTGCCAGCAGCTTAGAACTGAGCTCCTACAATGAGCAGTTCTTC
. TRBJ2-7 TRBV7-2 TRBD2 CASSPMGGGSYEQYF TGTGCCAGCAGCCCGATGGGCGGGGGTTCCTACGAGCAGTACTTC
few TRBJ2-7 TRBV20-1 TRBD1 CSATSGTGNEQYF TGCAGTGCTACGTCCGGGACAGGGAACGAGCAGTACTTC
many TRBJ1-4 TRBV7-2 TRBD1 CASRSRTGRDEKLFF TGTGCCAGCAGATCAAGGACAGGGCGTGATGAAAAACTGTTTTTT
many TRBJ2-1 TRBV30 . CAWSRRQDNEQFF TGTGCCTGGAGTCGAAGACAAGACAATGAGCAGTTCTTC
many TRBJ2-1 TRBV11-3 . CASSSSDEQFF TGTGCCAGCAGCTCTAGTGATGAGCAGTTCTTC
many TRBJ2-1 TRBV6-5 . CASSLDHYNEQFF TGTGCCAGCAGTTTGGACCATTACAATGAGCAGTTCTTC
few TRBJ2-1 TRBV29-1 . CSVEGLGWDNEQFF TGCAGCGTTGAAGGCCTAGGGTGGGACAATGAGCAGTTCTTC
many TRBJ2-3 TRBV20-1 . CSAREDVTDTQYF TGCAGTGCTAGAGAGGACGTCACAGATACGCAGTATTTT
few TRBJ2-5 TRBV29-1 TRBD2 CSVSRRQGGETQYF TGCAGCGTTTCGAGGCGGCAGGGAGGGGAGACCCAGTACTTC
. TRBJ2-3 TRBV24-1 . CATHSDTDTQYF TGTGCCACCCACAGTGACACAGATACGCAGTATTTT
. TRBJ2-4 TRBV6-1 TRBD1 CASSPRQGPSDLAKNIQYF TGTGCCAGCAGTCCCAGACAGGGTCCGTCCGATTTAGCCAAAAACATTCAGTACTTC